A single sample is the source of the 14 T cell receptor beta chains below, sequenced in a study of cytomegalovirus exposure and HLA in healthy donors (dated by TCRdb to 2015 to 2018). Library preparation employed the immunoSEQ multiplex PCR assay. The multiplex PCR relied on a mix of 60 forward primers for TCR Vbeta segments and 13 reverse primers for TCR Jbeta segments. Entries here come from immuneACCESS through TCRdb and include only in-frame sequences with V and J called. Some clones fail to appear in such tables; in the studies checked, an unresolved V gene covers under half of the shortfall, and the cause of the remainder is unknown. The sample contains about 92,000 clones, around 84% of them found a single time. Around 2% of the sample is in the top ten clones. The sample consisted of PBMCs. The receptor set was obtained from a man aged 18 to 30 in good health and CMV-seronegative.

In its sample, this clone was seen a few times. The V call is TRBV5-4, the J call TRBJ1-2; D is undetermined. CDR3 length: 14 amino acids. Trimming stripped 4 bases from V and 1 base from J, with 11 bases between. Germline V gene lookup returns CDR1 SGHNT and CDR2 YYREEE (reference sequence). The CDR3 spells CASSPGTDNYGYTF. The CDR3, as DNA: TGTGCCAGCAGCCCGGGAACAGATAACTATGGCTACACCTTC.

The rearrangement uses TRBV6-1 and TRBJ1-2; perhaps TRBD1 as D (6 bases). The CDR3 spans 14 residues. CDR1 MNHNS and CDR2 SASEGT come from the germline V gene. V was trimmed by 4 bases and J by 4 bases, leaving 13 bases between them. The CDR3 DNA reads TGTGCCAGCAGTGCCCGGACAGAGGGCTATGGCTACACCTTC. Translated, it gives CASSARTEGYGYTF.

V usage is TRBV18 and J usage is TRBJ1-2, with 8 bases matching TRBD1. V dropped 3 bases and J dropped 6; count of bases not matched to a gene: 6. The CDR3 has 14 residues. CDR1 and CDR2 (germline): KGHSH, LQKENI. CDR3 sequence reads: CASSPTDRVDGYTF. For the CDR3, the DNA is TGTGCCAGCTCACCCACGGACAGGGTTGATGGCTACACCTTC.

The chain recombines TRBV5-6 with TRBJ2-5; D possibly corresponds to TRBD1 (5 bases). CDR1 SGHDT and CDR2 YYEEEE come from the germline V gene. This CDR3 region has 15 residues. Trimming took 1 base from V and 4 from J, leaving 14 bases between them. The CDR3 DNA sequence: TGTGCCAGCAGCTTGCCAGGGAAGCTCGGAGAGACCCAGTACTTC. Translation gives CASSLPGKLGETQYF.

The chain is built from TRBV18 and TRBJ2-7, with TRBD1 as a possible D gene (5 bases). CDR3 size: 14 residues. Germline V gene sequence: CDR1 KGHSH, CDR2 LQKENI. V lost 3 bases, J lost 0 bases, and 9 bases lay in between. Here the CDR3 reads CASSPTVSSYEQYF. CDR3 DNA sequence: TGTGCCAGCTCACCGACAGTTTCCTCCTACGAGCAGTACTTC.

The chain employs TRBV4-2 and TRBJ2-5; 8 bases match TRBD2. The CDR3 totals 17 residues. Losses at the gene ends were 0 bases for V and 4 bases for J; bases not matched to a gene: 10. Per germline, CDR1 LGHNA and CDR2 YNFKEQ. The CDR3 here is CASSQEQRGWGLETQYF. Here the CDR3 DNA reads TGTGCCAGCAGCCAAGAGCAGCGGGGGTGGGGTTTAGAGACCCAGTACTTC.

This clone was seen only a few times. The chain joins TRBV5-1 to TRBJ1-2; TRBD1 matches at 8 bases. CDR1 SGHRS and CDR2 YFSETQ come from the germline V gene. The CDR3 is 15 residues long. Trimming at V came to 4 bases and at J to 5 bases, leaving 10 bases not matched to a gene. This CDR3 reads CASSPAGQGQYGYTF. The CDR3 DNA is TGCGCCAGCAGCCCAGCTGGACAGGGTCAATATGGCTACACCTTC. The complete variable domain, with remaining parts taken from reference TRBV5-1 and TRBJ1-2, reads KAGVTQTPRYLIKTRGQQVTLSCSPISGHRSVSWYQQTPGQGLQFLFEYFSETQRNKGNFPGRFSGRQFSNSRSEMNVSTLELGDSALYLCASSPAGQGQYGYTFGSGTRLTVV.

This rearrangement joins TRBV5-1 to TRBJ1-2; TRBD1 matches at 7 bases. V shed 6 bases, J shed 0 bases, and the junction held 8 bases outside the gene matches. Germline V gene data show CDR1 as SGHRS and CDR2 as YFSETQ. There are 15 residues in the CDR3. The CDR3 reads CASIPGTDANYGYTF. DNA of the CDR3: TGCGCCAGCATCCCCGGGACAGACGCTAACTATGGCTACACCTTC.

This clone was recorded only once. The chain links TRBV19 to TRBJ2-3; TRBD1 matches at 8 bases. The germline CDR1 and CDR2 sequences are LNHDA and SQIVND (reference sequence). The CDR3 is made up of 14 amino acids. The ends lost 4 bases at V and 6 bases at J; junction bases unmatched: 6. CDR3 amino acids: CASSTGQGSDTQYF. CDR3 DNA sequence: TGTGCCAGTAGTACCGGACAGGGCTCGGATACGCAGTATTTT. Full variable domain (missing parts from reference TRBV19 and TRBJ2-3): DGGITQSPKYLFRKEGQNVTLSCEQNLNHDAMYWYRQDPGQGLRLIYYSQIVNDFQKGDIAEGYSVSREKKESFPLTVTSAQKNPTAFYLCASSTGQGSDTQYFGPGTRLTVL.

A remark on this clone: One end of the junction is discordant with germline, which a read error may explain. The V call is TRBV7-6, the J call TRBJ2-5; 8 bases line up with TRBD1. In germline, CDR1 is SGHVS, CDR2 FNYEAQ. CDR3 length: 16 residues. CDR3 sequence: CASSIAGGAPQETQYF. DNA for the CDR3: TGTGCCAGCAGCATAGCAGGGGGCGCCCCCCAAGAGACCCAGTACTTC.

The rearrangement links TRBV9 to TRBJ1-4; 9 nucleotides align to TRBD1. Germline V CDR1 and CDR2: SGDLS, YYNGEE. The CDR3 has 15 residues. The V and J ends lost 2 bases and 7 bases, in that order; junction bases with no gene match: 6. CDR3 nucleotides: TGTGCCAGCAGCGTCGGGGACAGGGTGGTTGAAAAACTGTTTTTT. As protein: CASSVGDRVVEKLFF.

The gene calls are TRBV14 and TRBJ2-7; 13 bases are a match to TRBD2. CDR3 length equals 14 residues. Germline assignment: CDR1 SGHDN and CDR2 FVKESK. Trimming took 4 bases from V and 6 from J; bases not matched to a gene: 3. The DNA for the CDR3 is TGTGCCAGCAGCCCGACTAGCGGGGGGCGCGAGCAGTACTTC. This gives the protein CASSPTSGGREQYF.

The chain employs TRBV18 and TRBJ2-5; 7 positions match TRBD1. V was clipped by 3 bases and J by 1 base; unmatched bases: 2. The CDR3 totals 14 residues. The germline V gene encodes CDR1 KGHSH and CDR2 LQKENI. CDR3 DNA sequence: TGTGCCAGCTCACCGAGGGGGCCCCAAGAGACCCAGTACTTC. Translating it yields CASSPRGPQETQYF. Filled out from reference TRBV18 and TRBJ2-5, the complete variable domain reads NAGVMQNPRHLVRRRGQEARLRCSPMKGHSHVYWYRQLPEEGLKFMVYLQKENIIDESGMPKERFSAEFPKEGPSILRIQQVVRGDSAAYFCASSPRGPQETQYFGPGTRLLVL.

This sequence joins TRBV6-4 and TRBJ1-1; 7 bases match TRBD1. There are 13 residues in the CDR3. The V gene end was trimmed by 3 bases and the J gene end by 10 bases; junction bases not matched to a gene: 8. CDR1 is MRHNA, CDR2 SNTAGT, per germline. The CDR3 nucleotides read TGTGCCAGCAGTGAAGGGACAGAGGGTCGAGCTTTCTTT. This sequence encodes CASSEGTEGRAFF.